These 3 T cell receptor beta chains were sequenced from one sample in a study of shared clonotypes between healthy human individuals. The repertoire was sequenced with immunoSEQ multiplex PCR; TCRdb's copy has only in-frame clones and lacks some. The table has about 1.5 million clones, 95% to 99% seen once. Material for sequencing was naive CD4+ T cells sorted from blood. Subset denoted: CD45RA+ positively selected. These receptors were collected from a man aged 25 to 45 in good health.

This clone came up once. The chain carries TRBV2 and TRBJ2-3; D ambiguous. The CDR3 loop spans 18 amino acids. Looked up from germline, CDR1 is SNHLY and CDR2 is FYNNEI. V was cut by 3 bases and J by 4 bases, with 23 bases left in between. CDR3 DNA: TGTGCCAGCAGTGAGGCGATTAGGGCCACGGAGCACGCAGATACGCAGTATTTT. Amino acid sequence: CASSEAIRATEHADTQYF.

The chain employs TRBV7-2 and TRBJ2-6, with D unresolved. This CDR3 comprises 14 residues. Germline loops: CDR1 SGHTA, CDR2 FQGNSA. Trimming took off 7 bases at V and 0 bases at J, with 7 bases between the two ends. The CDR3 loop reads CASMKDSGANVLTF. The CDR3 DNA is TGTGCCAGCATGAAAGACTCTGGGGCCAACGTCCTGACTTTC. The complete variable domain, with remaining parts taken from reference TRBV7-2 and TRBJ2-6, reads GAGVSQSPSNKVTEKGKDVELRCDPISGHTALYWYRQSLGQGLEFLIYFQGNSAPDKSGLPSDRFSAERTGGSVSTLTIQRTQQEDSAVYLCASMKDSGANVLTFGAGSRLTVL.

The chain combines TRBV25-1 with TRBJ1-4; D is ambiguous. V lost 1 base to trimming and J lost 5 bases, with 14 bases between them. The CDR3 loop spans 16 amino acids. The germline V gene encodes CDR1 MGHDK and CDR2 SYGVNS. CDR3: CASSESHLWANEKLFF. The CDR3 DNA is TGTGCCAGCAGTGAATCCCATCTATGGGCCAATGAAAAACTGTTTTTT.